Listed here is a single T cell receptor beta chain. As yet, its antigen is unknown. Naivety among CD8 cells was defined by CD45RO negativity and positive CCR7 selection, thereby excluding terminally differentiated effector memory CD45RA+ cells. The table came from immunoSEQ multiplex PCR; TCRdb's copy has only in-frame clones and leaves some out. The sample shows 2 million to 2.5 million clones, 93% of them seen only once. This CDR3 spans 12 amino acids. V gave up 3 bases and J gave up 3 bases, with 9 bases separating them. Germline-derived CDR1 and CDR2 are SQVTM and ANQGSEA. These data come from a study of shared clonotypes between healthy human individuals. Study results and caveats: Naive subsets usually exceeded memory subsets in estimated richness. Represented diversity (both genetic and exposure-history) was limited by the small number of donors.

The genes are TRBV29-1 and TRBJ2-7; D not resolved. Material: naive CD8+ T cells from PBMCs. The receptor comes from a young man in good health. Some clones in this sample may be carry-over from other donors' samples. This chain's CDR3 is CSVELPVYEQYF. As DNA, the CDR3 is TGCAGCGTTGAGTTGCCAGTCTACGAGCAGTACTTC.